This TCR beta chain was documented in a study of T cell responses to AZD1222 COVID-19 vaccine. Study-level findings and limits: Vaccine-associated CD4 TCRs spanned spike, dominant at 160-218 and 743-854. With two AZD1222 doses given, Spike-specific TCR breadth and depth both rose.

As regards this clone: Its antigen is still unknown.

The data were produced by immunoSEQ multiplex PCR, yet TCRdb's version contains in-frame clones alone and is incomplete. The sample has some 140,000 clones, about 87% seen once; the top ten hold less than 3.5%. The sample in question was peripheral blood, obtained on day 0 of AZD1222 vaccination. This receptor was taken from an adult in good health.

CDR3 loop: CASSKRDTGELFF. The CDR3 coding sequence is TGTGCCAGCAGCAAAAGAGACACCGGGGAGCTGTTTTTT. The rearrangement links TRBV2 to TRBJ2-2; the D is unclear. Germline CDR1 and CDR2: SNHLY and FYNNEI. V lost 6 bases to trimming and J lost 3 bases, with 8 bases between them. The CDR3 length is 13 residues.